A selection of T cell receptor beta chains follows, all from one sample in a study of identical twins. Each CDR3 protein gets one entry after TCRdb re-called the 5' RACE reads with MiXCR. This table has 430,000 or so distinct CDR3 sequences, less than 25% appearing once. The sample was also reused in another study, on T cells expressing NK-cell markers.

The sample consisted of CD4+ T cells sorted from blood. The receptor source for this set is a woman under 30 in good health. Both conserved end residues are part of each CDR3. The D gene is left open where the match is weak. Clone size is shown for a subset of rows, as once, few, many or a class of expanded clone.

TRBV20-1	-	TRBJ2-5	few	CSARPLQGPQETQYF	TGCAGTGCTAGACCTTTGCAGGGTCCTCAAGAGACCCAGTACTTC
TRBV7-9	-	TRBJ2-5	few	CASTLLRADQETQYF	TGTGCCAGCACCCTCTTGAGGGCGGACCAAGAGACCCAGTACTTC
TRBV3-1	-	TRBJ2-3	-	CASSQWRVSSSTDTQYF	TGTGCCAGCAGCCAGTGGAGGGTATCGTCCAGCACAGATACGCAGTATTTT
TRBV29-1	TRBD1	TRBJ1-1	few	CSVPPGQGLPLAFF	TGCAGCGTACCACCGGGACAGGGTTTACCTCTAGCTTTCTTT
TRBV20-1	-	TRBJ1-2	-	CSARDPGEGYTF	TGCAGTGCTAGAGATCCCGGAGAAGGCTACACCTTC
TRBV7-2	-	TRBJ1-1	once	CASSHTGPGEAFF	TGTGCCAGCAGTCATACAGGCCCTGGTGAAGCTTTCTTT
TRBV11-2	TRBD2	TRBJ2-7	-	CASSLREPGLAGGYEQYF	TGTGCCAGCAGCCTCCGTGAACCGGGACTAGCGGGAGGGTACGAGCAGTACTTC
TRBV6-1	-	TRBJ2-7	-	CASSEGAGPTYEQYF	TGTGCCAGCAGTGAAGGGGCAGGCCCAACCTACGAGCAGTACTTC
TRBV14	-	TRBJ2-7	few	CASSRQDSYEQYF	TGTGCCAGCAGCCGACAGGACTCCTACGAGCAGTACTTC
TRBV3-1	TRBD2	TRBJ2-1	few	CASSQRGGHEQFF	TGTGCCAGCAGCCAACGGGGGGGCCATGAGCAGTTCTTC
TRBV10-3	-	TRBJ2-2	-	CAISESSWTSNTGELFF	TGTGCCATCAGTGAGTCCAGCTGGACGTCAAACACCGGGGAGCTGTTTTTT
TRBV20-1	-	TRBJ1-1	few	CSAPSGPTTEAFF	TGCAGTGCCCCCTCGGGACCGACGACTGAAGCTTTCTTT
TRBV6-1	TRBD1	TRBJ1-1	few	CASRETGTTEAFF	TGTGCCAGCAGGGAGACAGGGACCACTGAAGCTTTCTTT
TRBV20-1	TRBD2	TRBJ2-1	-	CSARELAGPYNEQFF	TGCAGTGCTAGAGAACTAGCGGGACCTTACAATGAGCAGTTCTTC
TRBV12-3/TRBV12-4	-	TRBJ2-7	-	CASSPGGTQQYF	TGTGCCAGCAGTCCTGGAGGGACGCAGCAGTACTTC
TRBV12-3/TRBV12-4	-	TRBJ2-1	-	CASTRPPGVEQFF	TGTGCCAGCACCCGGCCCCCGGGGGTCGAGCAGTTCTTC
TRBV7-9	TRBD2	TRBJ2-1	-	CASRPGTSGINEQFF	TGTGCCAGCAGGCCCGGGACTAGCGGCATAAATGAGCAGTTCTTC
TRBV10-3	TRBD1	TRBJ1-1	few	CAISEADRAAFF	TGTGCCATCAGTGAAGCGGACAGGGCCGCTTTCTTT
TRBV7-2	TRBD2	TRBJ2-3	-	CASSVGTSGVYTQYF	TGTGCCAGCAGCGTCGGGACTAGCGGGGTTTATACGCAGTATTTT
TRBV7-2	-	TRBJ1-1	-	CASSSLRTVSSNTEAFF	TGTGCCAGCAGCTCACTTAGGACAGTAAGTTCGAACACTGAAGCTTTCTTT
TRBV7-2	-	TRBJ1-2	few	CASSVGTAYGYTF	TGTGCCAGCAGCGTCGGGACTGCCTATGGCTACACCTTC
TRBV7-2	TRBD2	TRBJ2-1	many	CASSPLTSALSNEQFF	TGTGCCAGCAGCCCCCTGACTAGCGCGTTGAGCAATGAGCAGTTCTTC
TRBV20-1	-	TRBJ2-3	few	CSARWQSGADTQYF	TGCAGTGCTAGATGGCAGAGCGGAGCGGATACGCAGTATTTT
TRBV5-1	-	TRBJ1-2	few	CASSEGHSEVYGYTF	TGCGCCAGCAGCGAGGGACACTCCGAAGTCTATGGCTACACCTTC
TRBV15	-	TRBJ2-1	-	CATSRGGARYNEQFF	TGTGCCACCAGCAGGGGGGGGGCCAGGTACAATGAGCAGTTCTTC
TRBV20-1	TRBD2	TRBJ2-2	few	CQAGNTGELFF	TGCCAAGCGGGAAACACCGGGGAGCTGTTTTTT
TRBV10-3	-	TRBJ2-6	few	CATQGGYNVLTF	TGTGCCACCCAGGGAGGCTACAACGTCCTGACTTTC